The sequence of this TCR beta chain was determined in a study of T cell responses to AZD1222 COVID-19 vaccine. In the study overall: Second-dose timings of about 4 or about 12 weeks were pooled.

The CDR3 has 19 amino acids. V lost 8 bases and J lost 0, with 23 bases in between. Germline V CDR1 and CDR2: SGHNT, YENEEA. Sequencing used immunoSEQ multiplex PCR; TCRdb keeps in-frame clones, though not all of them. The sample consists of around 97,000 clones, over 80% of them appearing once. This clone was seen more than once but under ten times. Antigen unknown. Notes on the study in general: As reported, nearly half of all spike-specific TCRs target variant regions that are unmutated. Baseline testing showed seropositivity in only a handful of AZD1222 recipients.

The receptor was isolated from an adult in good health. Source: peripheral blood, taken on day 0 of AZD1222 vaccination. The chain employs TRBV11-3 and TRBJ1-6, with D possibly TRBD1 on 5 matching bases. The CDR3 DNA reads as TGTGCCAGCCATCTCAATAGGACATGGGATCGCTCCTATAATTCACCCCTCCACTTT. Its protein is CASHLNRTWDRSYNSPLHF.